This TCR beta chain was sequenced during a study of T-cell memory formation after mild COVID-19. Whole-study findings and limits: Most CD4+ clones that shrank were in CM and EM, while CD8+ ones turned up in EMRA.

This clonotype was observed many times. Its antigen is unidentified. MiXCR, applied by TCRdb to the 5' RACE reads, yields one record per CDR3 protein. The data contain about 320,000 distinct CDR3 sequences, 13% to 15% of them singletons. The CDR3 runs 13 residues. Trimming cost V 3 bases and J 5 bases, with 10 bases left between them. In germline, CDR1 is SGHTA, CDR2 FQGNSA. The chain joins TRBV7-2 to TRBJ1-2, with D maybe TRBD1 (6 bases). The sample consisted of PBMCs or a T cell subset sorted from them (not recorded which). The TCR was taken from a man in his late teens or twenties who had mild COVID-19 (a few samples of this study predate the infection). Cell type and time point are not known. CDR3 nucleotides: TGTGCCAGCAGCTTCAAACAGGGATATGGCTACACCTTC. It translates to CASSFKQGYGYTF.